Listed here are 9 T cell receptor beta chains from one sample, sequenced in a study of PD-1 blockade in classical Hodgkin lymphoma. Profiling relied on immunoSEQ multiplex PCR, and the TCRdb table lists in-frame clones only, not all of them. This sample has some 41,000 clones; roughly three quarters occur once, and the top ten carry 2.5% to 3%. All patients relapsed after autologous stem cell transplantation, and brentuximab vedotin exposure varied. The input for sequencing was peripheral blood mononuclear cells (PBMCs), taken before the second cycle of nivolumab. The receptors originated from a human donor with classical Hodgkin lymphoma.

This clone was seen once. The chain uses TRBV28 and TRBJ2-3, with D possibly being TRBD1 (5 bases). The germline gives CDR1 MDHEN, CDR2 SYDVKM. The CDR3 length is 15 residues. Trimming removed 8 bases from V and 4 bases from J, with 19 bases in between. The CDR3 sequence is CASYMQGVGADTQYF. The CDR3 coding sequence is TGTGCCAGCTACATGCAGGGCGTAGGAGCAGATACGCAGTATTTT.

This clone was observed once. The rearrangement uses TRBV5-6 and TRBJ2-3, with TRBD1 identical over 9 bases. The CDR3 sequence is 12 residues long. Germline trimming cut 4 bases from V and 12 bases from J; bases unmatched to any gene: 6. Germline CDR1 reads SGHDT; CDR2 reads YYEEEE. The CDR3 reads CASSPGTGSQYF. CDR3 sequence (DNA): TGTGCCAGCAGCCCCGGGACAGGGAGTCAGTATTTT.

CDR3 sequence (DNA): TGTGCCTGGAACTTCCGGGACAGGGGGGCTAATGAGCAGTTCTTC. The encoded protein is CAWNFRDRGANEQFF. This sequence joins TRBV30 and TRBJ2-1; 11 nucleotides align to TRBD1. Germline CDR1 reads GTSNPN; CDR2 reads SVGIG (reference sequence). V was pared by 4 bases and J by 7 bases, with 9 bases of the junction left unmatched. This CDR3 has 15 residues.

The V gene is TRBV10-3, the J gene TRBJ1-5; 7 bases agree with TRBD1. Germline V gives CDR1 ENHRY, CDR2 SYGVKD. CDR3 length equals 12 residues. With V trimmed by 8 bases and J by 2 bases, 0 bases remained unmatched. The CDR3 bases are TGTGCCATCGGGACAGGCAATCAGCCCCAGCATTTT. Amino acid sequence: CAIGTGNQPQHF.

By frequency in the sample, this clone is medium-sized. The chain uses TRBV5-4 and TRBJ2-2; D is ambiguous. The CDR3 sequence is 13 residues long. Germline lookup yields CDR1 SGHNT and CDR2 YYREEE (reference sequence). Trimming removed 1 base from V and 3 bases from J, with 4 bases in between. In DNA form, the CDR3 reads TGTGCCAGCAGCTTGCCTTACACCGGGGAGCTGTTTTTT. Its translation is CASSLPYTGELFF.

The chain uses TRBV6-4 and TRBJ1-2; D call uncertain. CDR1 and CDR2 (germline): MRHNA, SNTAGT. CDR3 length: 12 amino acids. Trimming cost V 2 bases and J 8 bases, with 9 bases left between them. As DNA, the CDR3 is TGTGCCAGCAGTGACCGCGGGGTGGGCTACACCTTC. The encoded protein is CASSDRGVGYTF.

Concerning this clone itself: Germline and junction disagree at one end, which may indicate a read error. The chain carries TRBV29-1 and TRBJ2-1; possibly TRBD2 for D (5 bases). This CDR3 has 12 amino acids. CDR1 is SQVTM and CDR2 is ANQGSEA in the germline V gene. The CDR3 spells CSVVVSSGAGIF. CDR3 nucleotides: TGCAGCGTTGTCGTTTCCTCGGGTGCCGGGATCTTC.

The rearrangement links TRBV9 to TRBJ2-1; TRBD2 matches at 8 bases. This CDR3 has 16 residues. The germline V gene encodes CDR1 SGDLS and CDR2 YYNGEE. The trim removed 3 bases at V and 0 bases at J, leaving 5 bases unmatched. The CDR3 spells CASSDSGASSYNEQFF. CDR3 nucleotides: TGTGCCAGCAGCGATAGCGGGGCCAGCTCCTACAATGAGCAGTTCTTC.

V usage is TRBV29-1 and J usage is TRBJ2-6; D might be TRBD1 (5 bases). Germline values: CDR1 SQVTM, CDR2 ANQGSEA. CDR3 length equals 14 residues. V gave up 3 bases and J gave up 0 bases, with 6 bases separating them. The CDR3 DNA is TGCAGCGTTGACGACAGCTCTGGGGCCAACGTCCTGACTTTC. This sequence encodes CSVDDSSGANVLTF. The full variable domain, its missing parts supplied by reference TRBV29-1 and TRBJ2-6, is SAVISQKPSRDICQRGTSLTIQCQVDSQVTMMFWYRQQPGQSLTLIATANQGSEATYESGFVIDKFPISRPNLTFSTLTVSNMSPEDSSIYLCSVDDSSGANVLTFGAGSRLTVL.